The present T cell receptor (beta chain) was sequenced within a study of T cell responses to AZD1222 COVID-19 vaccine. Study overall: Pooled samples include second doses given at about 4 or 12 weeks.

Here immunoSEQ multiplex PCR was the method, and the copy in TCRdb shows in-frame clones only, minus some. The data contain 90,000 to 150,000 clones, about 88% of them singletons. The CDR3 contains 14 residues. Per germline, CDR1 LNHDA and CDR2 SQIVND (reference sequence). Trimming took off 9 bases at V and 3 bases at J, with 14 bases between the two ends. Findings and limits, study-wide: Nearly half of spike-specific TCRs reportedly target variant regions that are unmutated in the B.1.351 and B.1.1.7 variants. Two AZD1222 administrations were followed by greater Spike-specific TCR breadth and depth. Only a handful of AZD1222 recipients, several in all, had baseline seropositivity.

Details on this clone: Its antigen remains unidentified.

The chain is built from TRBV19 and TRBJ2-2; possible D gene TRBD2, 5 bases. Sequenced material: peripheral blood, taken on day 0 of AZD1222 vaccination. The clonotype was recovered from an adult in good health. DNA for the CDR3: TGTGCCAGCGTCGACACGGGATACACCGGGGAGCTGTTTTTT. Protein product: CASVDTGYTGELFF. Combining the CDR3 with reference TRBV19 and TRBJ2-2 gives the whole variable domain DGGITQSPKYLFRKEGQNVTLSCEQNLNHDAMYWYRQDPGQGLRLIYYSQIVNDFQKGDIAEGYSVSREKKESFPLTVTSAQKNPTAFYLCASVDTGYTGELFFGEGSRLTVL.